This TCR beta chain was sequenced during a study of blood T cell repertoires in COVID-19. Per the study methods: Cell counts per sample came from amplifying reference gene primers. The repertoire was sequenced with immunoSEQ multiplex PCR; TCRdb's copy has only in-frame clones and lacks some. The V and J calls and clone size are taken from that table; D and trimming were inferred from the DNA. The sample contains some 390,000 clones, under 90% of which appear only once. Two consecutive negative NP/OP PCR tests, clearance, or resolved symptoms defined Cohort 3 recovery. Sequencing was carried out using PBMCs or T cells enriched from blood (not recorded which). This TCR came from a woman aged 30 to 39 who had recovered from COVID-19.

The CDR3 here is CASSPPPQSNEQFF. The CDR3 nucleotides are TGTGCCAGCAGCCCTCCCCCACAGTCCAATGAGCAGTTCTTC. The V gene is TRBV7-2, the J gene TRBJ2-1, with no clear D. Deletions cut 5 bases from V and 6 bases from J, with 14 bases between. CDR1 and CDR2 (germline): SGHTA, FQGNSA. The CDR3 covers 14 residues.